The 30 T cell receptor beta chains below all came from one sample that was sequenced in a study of long-term antiretroviral therapy in people with HIV. Run at survey level, the immunoSEQ assay was version v3.0. Here immunoSEQ multiplex PCR was the method, and the copy in TCRdb shows in-frame clones only, minus some. The sample includes 23,000 or so clones, around 83% of them seen just once. The sequencing here drew on unsorted PBMCs, taken 0.4 years after starting antiretroviral therapy. These receptors all come from a man between 50 and 59 years old with HIV.

The chain employs TRBV4-1 and TRBJ1-4; D gene unclear. Germline loops: CDR1 MGHRA, CDR2 YSYEKL. CDR3 length equals 13 residues. The V gene lost 4 bases and the J gene lost 14 bases, with 17 bases spanning the gap. CDR3 protein: CASSPRIQEDLFF. The CDR3 bases are TGCGCCAGCAGCCCACGGATCCAGGAGGACCTGTTTTTT.

The chain recombines TRBV7-9 with TRBJ1-3; D gene ambiguous. The CDR3 runs to 15 residues. The germline CDR1 and CDR2 sequences are SEHNR and FQNEAQ (reference sequence). The ends were cut back, 1 base at V and 4 bases at J, with 11 bases in the middle. The CDR3 DNA reads as TGTGCCAGCAGCTTAGTAACAACATCCGGAAACACCATATATTTT. This encodes CASSLVTTSGNTIYF. The full variable domain, with the rest looked up from reference TRBV7-9 and TRBJ1-3, is DTGVSQNPRHKITKRGQNVTFRCDPISEHNRLYWYRQTLGQGPEFLTYFQNEAQLEKSRLLSDRFSAERPKGSFSTLEIQRTEQGDSAMYLCASSLVTTSGNTIYFGEGSWLTVV.

The V gene is TRBV9, the J gene TRBJ2-3; the match to TRBD2 covers 9 bases. Unmatched junction bases numbered 9, after V lost 2 bases and J lost 5 bases. Germline loops: CDR1 SGDLS, CDR2 YYNGEE. The CDR3 length is 16 residues. The CDR3 sequence is CASSVEAGGREDTQYF. CDR3 bases: TGTGCCAGCAGCGTTGAGGCGGGGGGGCGTGAAGATACGCAGTATTTT.

This clone is hyperexpanded in the sample. The genes are TRBV2 and TRBJ2-2; the D is unclear. The CDR3 length is 12 residues. The ends were cut back, 7 bases at V and 6 bases at J, with 9 bases in the middle. From germline, CDR1 is SNHLY and CDR2 FYNNEI. The CDR3, as DNA: TGTGCCAGCACTTGGACGGCCGGGGAGCTGTTTTTT. This gives the protein CASTWTAGELFF.

The V and J genes are TRBV27 and TRBJ1-5; 7 nucleotides agree with TRBD1. With V trimmed by 2 bases and J by 4 bases, 11 bases remained unmatched. This CDR3 is 17 amino acids long. CDR1 is MNHEY and CDR2 is SMNVEV in the germline V gene (reference sequence). The CDR3 sequence is CASSLNSPGQPNQPQHF. The CDR3, as DNA: TGTGCCAGCAGTTTAAACTCTCCGGGACAGCCTAATCAGCCCCAGCATTTT.

This sequence joins TRBV4-3 and TRBJ2-7; D gene ambiguous. V dropped 0 bases and J dropped 1 base, with 7 bases sitting between them. Germline values: CDR1 LGHNA, CDR2 YSLEER. This CDR3 has 14 residues. This CDR3 reads CASSQESWSYEQYF. The CDR3 DNA follows: TGCGCCAGCAGCCAAGAAAGTTGGTCCTACGAGCAGTACTTC.

The chain recombines TRBV6-6 with TRBJ2-5; 7 bases line up with TRBD1. V lost 6 bases, J lost 4 bases, and 8 bases stayed unmatched. CDR1 is MNHNY and CDR2 is SVGAGI in the germline V gene (reference sequence). The CDR3 has 14 residues. DNA of the CDR3: TGTGCCAGCAGGAACCGGGACAGCGCAGAGACCCAGTACTTC. This translates into CASRNRDSAETQYF.

With respect to this clone: The germline gene is not matched at one end of the junction; a read error may be the cause. V usage is TRBV7-7 and J usage is TRBJ2-5, with 10 bases that match TRBD1. Germline CDR1 reads SSHAT; CDR2 reads FNYEAQ (reference sequence). The CDR3 consists of 15 residues. The CDR3 DNA sequence: TGTGCTAGCAGCAAGGGACAGGGGTTACAAGAGACCCAGTACTTC. This sequence encodes CASSKGQGLQETQYF. The whole variable domain, remainder taken from reference TRBV7-7 and TRBJ2-5, is GAGVSQSPRYKVTKRGQDVTLRCDPISSHATLYWYQQALGQGPEFLTYFNYEAQPDKSGLPSDRFSAERPEGSISTLTIQRTEQRDSAMYRCASSKGQGLQETQYFGPGTRLLVL.

The chain links TRBV5-6 to TRBJ1-1; 11 bases match TRBD1. Germline V gene data show CDR1 as SGHDT and CDR2 as YYEEEE. Unmatched junction bases numbered 5, after V lost 4 bases and J lost 6 bases. The length of the CDR3 is 14 residues. The CDR3 sequence is CASSQDRGQAEAFF. The DNA for the CDR3 is TGTGCCAGCAGCCAGGACAGGGGGCAAGCTGAAGCTTTCTTT.

This chain links TRBV5-1 with TRBJ1-2, with 7 nucleotides matching TRBD1. The CDR3 is 13 amino acids. Germline-derived CDR1 and CDR2 are SGHRS and YFSETQ. V trimming: 6 bases; J trimming: 3 bases; junction bases outside the gene matches: 5. CDR3 nucleotides: TGCGCCAGCAAAGTAGACAGGGACTATGGCTACACCTTC. This translates into CASKVDRDYGYTF. The complete variable domain, with remaining parts taken from reference TRBV5-1 and TRBJ1-2, reads KAGVTQTPRYLIKTRGQQVTLSCSPISGHRSVSWYQQTPGQGLQFLFEYFSETQRNKGNFPGRFSGRQFSNSRSEMNVSTLELGDSALYLCASKVDRDYGYTFGSGTRLTVV.

The chain is built from TRBV5-1 and TRBJ1-5; D gene uncertain. Trimming left V 0 bases short and J 5 bases short, with 6 bases between. Per germline, CDR1 SGHRS and CDR2 YFSETQ. The CDR3 runs to 13 residues. The CDR3 is CASSLGGYQPQHF. The CDR3 DNA sequence: TGCGCCAGCAGCTTGGGAGGGTATCAGCCCCAGCATTTT.

This chain uses TRBV5-1 with TRBJ1-2; 8 nucleotides match TRBD1. V was pared by 4 bases and J by 8 bases, with 13 bases of the junction left unmatched. Germline CDR1 and CDR2: SGHRS and YFSETQ. This CDR3 is built from 15 residues. The CDR3 protein is CASSPSTGAPGGYTF. For the CDR3, the DNA is TGCGCCAGCAGCCCTTCGACAGGGGCCCCAGGGGGCTACACCTTC. The complete variable domain, with remaining parts taken from reference TRBV5-1 and TRBJ1-2, reads KAGVTQTPRYLIKTRGQQVTLSCSPISGHRSVSWYQQTPGQGLQFLFEYFSETQRNKGNFPGRFSGRQFSNSRSEMNVSTLELGDSALYLCASSPSTGAPGGYTFGSGTRLTVV.

This chain uses TRBV29-1 with TRBJ1-1; tentatively, D is TRBD1 (5 bases). V dropped 7 bases and J dropped 4 bases, with 10 bases sitting between them. The CDR3 runs to 11 residues. Germline V gene data show CDR1 as SQVTM and CDR2 as ANQGSEA. The CDR3 sequence is CSARRGTEAFF. For the CDR3, the DNA is TGCAGCGCTCGTAGGGGCACTGAAGCTTTCTTT.

The CDR3 spells CASSLAEGGTGNTIYF. CDR3 in DNA: TGCGCCAGCAGCTTGGCGGAGGGGGGCACTGGAAACACCATATATTTT. The V gene is TRBV5-1, the J gene TRBJ1-3; D may be TRBD1 (6 bases). The V end was cut by 0 bases, the J end by 2 bases, with 12 bases between. The CDR3 runs to 16 residues. From germline, CDR1 is SGHRS and CDR2 YFSETQ.

This chain joins TRBV6-5 and TRBJ2-5, with TRBD2 as a possible D gene (5 bases). The CDR3 length is 14 residues. Germline assignment: CDR1 MNHEY and CDR2 SVGAGI. Trimming took off 2 bases at V and 7 bases at J, with 14 bases between the two ends. CDR3 coding DNA: TGTGCCAGCAGTTACGGGCCTACCGGAGGGACCCAGTACTTC. It codes for CASSYGPTGGTQYF.

This clone was found once. V gene TRBV11-2 combines with J gene TRBJ1-2, with D possibly being TRBD1 (6 bases). This CDR3 spans 14 amino acids. In germline, CDR1 is SGHAT, CDR2 FQNNGV. V was cut by 5 bases and J by 4 bases, with 14 bases left in between. CDR3 sequence: CASSPERGGYGYTF. CDR3 DNA sequence: TGTGCCAGCAGCCCAGAAAGGGGGGGCTATGGCTACACCTTC.

The chain couples TRBV12-2 to TRBJ1-1. TRBV12-2 is marked as a pseudogene. The CDR3 extends over 11 amino acids. The CDR3 nucleotides are TGTGCAGTTCTGAGGAGCACTGAAGCTTTCTTT. This translates into CAVLRSTEAFF.

V gene TRBV28 combines with J gene TRBJ2-2; tentatively, D is TRBD1 (6 bases). CDR3 length: 12 residues. The V and J ends lost 5 bases and 5 bases respectively, with 6 bases between them. CDR1 MDHEN and CDR2 SYDVKM come from the germline V gene. The CDR3 region has the DNA TGTGCCAGCAGTCAGGGGACCGGGGAGCTGTTTTTT. Translating it yields CASSQGTGELFF.

The sample holds a few counts of this clone. V is TRBV10-1 and J is TRBJ1-1; TRBD1 is a possible D gene (6 bases). Germline values: CDR1 WNHNN, CDR2 SYGVQD (reference sequence). The germline V and J ends were trimmed by 3 bases and 0 bases, with 14 bases remaining between them. The length of the CDR3 is 16 residues. The CDR3 region has the DNA TGCGCCAGCAGTGATAGGCAGGGGAGGTTGAACACTGAAGCTTTCTTT. Amino acids: CASSDRQGRLNTEAFF.

In this sample, this clone turned up once. This chain links TRBV5-1 with TRBJ1-1; weak D call: TRBD1 (6 bases). This CDR3 is built from 14 residues. The V end lost 1 base, the J end lost 3 bases, and 10 bases lay between the germline ends. Germline V gene sequence: CDR1 SGHRS, CDR2 YFSETQ. Here the CDR3 DNA reads TGCGCCAGCAGCTTGACAGGGTTTGACACTGAAGCTTTCTTT. This codes for CASSLTGFDTEAFF. Drawing the rest from reference TRBV5-1 and TRBJ1-1, the complete variable domain is KAGVTQTPRYLIKTRGQQVTLSCSPISGHRSVSWYQQTPGQGLQFLFEYFSETQRNKGNFPGRFSGRQFSNSRSEMNVSTLELGDSALYLCASSLTGFDTEAFFGQGTRLTVV.

This clone was seen only once. This chain joins TRBV14 and TRBJ2-5; maybe TRBD2 (6 bases). CDR1 SGHDN and CDR2 FVKESK come from the germline V gene. This CDR3 contains 17 residues. V shed 1 base and J shed 1 base, with 16 bases lying between them. CDR3 in amino acids: CASSQVRLRGLQETQYF. The CDR3 nucleotides are TGTGCCAGCAGCCAAGTCCGCCTCCGGGGACTCCAAGAGACCCAGTACTTC.

This clone was observed once. In DNA, the CDR3 is TGTGCCAGCAGTGAAGGTTCCAGCCGTTACGAGCAGTACTTC. Translated, it gives CASSEGSSRYEQYF. This chain connects TRBV2 to TRBJ2-7; no clear D. The CDR3 length is 14 residues. The germline CDR1 and CDR2 sequences are SNHLY and FYNNEI. Trimming took off 1 base at V and 4 bases at J, with 11 bases between the two ends.

V is TRBV5-6 and J is TRBJ1-3; tentatively, D is TRBD1 (5 bases). The V gene's germline CDR1 is SGHDT and CDR2 YYEEEE. The CDR3 spans 16 residues. The V and J ends lost 0 bases and 2 bases respectively, with 12 bases between them. CDR3 sequence (DNA): TGTGCCAGCAGCTTGGGGACGGAGGGGACTGGAAACACCATATATTTT. It codes for CASSLGTEGTGNTIYF.

The chain joins TRBV19 to TRBJ1-2; TRBD1 aligns across 11 bases. This CDR3 region has 16 residues. Germline V gene data show CDR1 as LNHDA and CDR2 as SQIVND (reference sequence). V lost 4 bases and J lost 6; bases outside the gene matches: 10. This CDR3 is CASSTLRTGGFDGYTF. CDR3 DNA sequence: TGTGCCAGTAGTACCCTCCGGACAGGGGGCTTTGATGGCTACACCTTC.

CDR3 in DNA: TGTGCTAGTGGTTGGGGCTGGGACAGTAACACTGAAGCTTTCTTT. It specifies CASGWGWDSNTEAFF. The chain carries TRBV12-5 and TRBJ1-1; 7 positions match TRBD1. CDR1 and CDR2 (germline): LGHNT, FRNRAP. This CDR3 is 15 amino acids long. The trim removed 4 bases at V and 2 bases at J, leaving 7 bases unmatched.

Only one count was recorded for this clone. This chain connects TRBV2 to TRBJ2-7, with 15 positions matching TRBD2. The CDR3 contains 21 residues. J gave up 4 bases and V 2 bases, and 18 bases lay outside the gene matches. Germline loops: CDR1 SNHLY, CDR2 FYNNEI. CDR3 sequence: CASSERSWTSGGALNTYEQYF. Here the CDR3 DNA reads TGTGCCAGCAGTGAAAGGTCCTGGACTAGCGGGGGGGCCCTAAATACGTACGAGCAGTACTTC.

The J gene is TRBJ2-7, the V gene TRBV7-6; possibly TRBD1 for D (6 bases). The CDR3 extends over 13 amino acids. The V end was cut by 1 base, the J end by 3 bases, with 7 bases between. The germline gives CDR1 SGHVS, CDR2 FNYEAQ. The CDR3 protein is CASSLGQDYEQYF. CDR3 bases: TGTGCCAGCAGCTTAGGACAGGACTACGAGCAGTACTTC.

This chain connects TRBV25-1 to TRBJ2-1, with TRBD2 matching 15 bases. Unmatched junction bases numbered 3, after V lost 6 bases and J lost 6 bases. The CDR3 consists of 15 residues. CDR1 MGHDK and CDR2 SYGVNS come from the germline V gene. The DNA of the CDR3 is TGTGCCAGCAGAGCGGGACTAGCGGGGGGCAATGAGCAGTTCTTC. Its protein product is CASRAGLAGGNEQFF.

The chain joins TRBV2 to TRBJ2-5; a weak D match, TRBD2 (6 bases). CDR1 is SNHLY, CDR2 FYNNEI, per germline. The ends were cut back, 8 bases at V and 3 bases at J, with 10 bases in the middle. The CDR3 totals 12 residues. CDR3: CASASGEETQYF. DNA for the CDR3: TGTGCCAGCGCCTCGGGAGAAGAGACCCAGTACTTC.

This sequence joins TRBV2 and TRBJ2-2, with a tentative D call TRBD2 (7 bases). CDR1 is SNHLY, CDR2 FYNNEI, per germline. Trimming removed 7 bases at V and 5 bases at J, with 11 bases between. The CDR3 totals 13 residues. CDR3 coding DNA: TGTGCCAGCAAGGGGGGGAGTACCGGGGAGCTGTTTTTT. Translated, it gives CASKGGSTGELFF.